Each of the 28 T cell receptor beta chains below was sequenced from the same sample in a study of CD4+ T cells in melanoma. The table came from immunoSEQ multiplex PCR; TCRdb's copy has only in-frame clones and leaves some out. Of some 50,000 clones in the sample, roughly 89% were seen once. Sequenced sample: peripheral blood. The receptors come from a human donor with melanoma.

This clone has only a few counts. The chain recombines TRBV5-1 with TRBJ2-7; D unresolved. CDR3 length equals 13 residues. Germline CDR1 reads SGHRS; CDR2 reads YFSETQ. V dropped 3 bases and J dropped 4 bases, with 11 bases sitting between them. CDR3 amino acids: CASSSVVGYEQYF. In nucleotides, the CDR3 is TGCGCCAGCAGCTCTGTAGTGGGATACGAGCAGTACTTC.

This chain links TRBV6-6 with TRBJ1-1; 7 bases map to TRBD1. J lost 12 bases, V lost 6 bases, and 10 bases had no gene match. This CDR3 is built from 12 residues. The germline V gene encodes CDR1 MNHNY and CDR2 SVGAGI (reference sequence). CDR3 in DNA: TGTGCCAGCAGCCCAGGGGGGAGGGTAACTTTCTTT. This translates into CASSPGGRVTFF.

The CDR3 region has the DNA TGTGCCAGCAGCTTTCATCGACAGGATCAGTACTTC. Protein product: CASSFHRQDQYF. This chain joins TRBV7-8 and TRBJ2-7, with TRBD1 as a possible D gene (6 bases). The CDR3 consists of 12 residues. The germline V and J ends were trimmed by 3 bases and 10 bases, with 13 bases remaining between them. The germline CDR1 and CDR2 sequences are SGHVS and FQNEAQ.

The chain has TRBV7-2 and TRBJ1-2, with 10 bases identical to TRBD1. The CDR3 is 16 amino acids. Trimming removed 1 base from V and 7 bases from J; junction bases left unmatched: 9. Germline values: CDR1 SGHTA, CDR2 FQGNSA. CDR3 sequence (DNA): TGTGCCAGCAGCTTAGAGACTGGGACAGGGGCCGGTGGCTACACCTTC. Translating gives CASSLETGTGAGGYTF.

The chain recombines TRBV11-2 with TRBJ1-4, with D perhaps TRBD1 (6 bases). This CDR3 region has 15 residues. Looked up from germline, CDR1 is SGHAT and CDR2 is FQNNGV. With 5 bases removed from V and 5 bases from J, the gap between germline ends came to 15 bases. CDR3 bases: TGTGCCAGCAGCGCTGGACAGAGGAAAAATGAAAAACTGTTTTTT. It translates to CASSAGQRKNEKLFF.

The CDR3 DNA sequence: TGCGCCAGCTACCGTTTCCGGGGCGAGCAGTACTTC. It specifies CASYRFRGEQYF. The V call is TRBV5-1, the J call TRBJ2-7; possibly TRBD2 for D (5 bases). Trimming cost V 7 bases and J 6 bases, with 14 bases left between them. The CDR3 sequence is 12 residues long. Germline CDR1 SGHRS, CDR2 YFSETQ.

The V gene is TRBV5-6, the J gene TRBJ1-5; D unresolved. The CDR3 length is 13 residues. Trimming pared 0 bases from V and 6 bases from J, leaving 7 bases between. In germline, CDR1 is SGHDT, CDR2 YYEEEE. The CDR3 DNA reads TGTGCCAGCAGCTTGGGTTTGGTTCAGCCCCAGCATTTT. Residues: CASSLGLVQPQHF.

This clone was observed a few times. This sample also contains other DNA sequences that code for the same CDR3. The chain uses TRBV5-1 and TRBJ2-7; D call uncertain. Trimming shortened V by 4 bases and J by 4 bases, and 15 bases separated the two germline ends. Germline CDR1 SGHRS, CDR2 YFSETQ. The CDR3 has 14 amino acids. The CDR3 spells CASSPAGSPYEQYF. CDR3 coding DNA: TGCGCCAGCAGCCCGGCTGGCAGTCCTTACGAGCAGTACTTC.

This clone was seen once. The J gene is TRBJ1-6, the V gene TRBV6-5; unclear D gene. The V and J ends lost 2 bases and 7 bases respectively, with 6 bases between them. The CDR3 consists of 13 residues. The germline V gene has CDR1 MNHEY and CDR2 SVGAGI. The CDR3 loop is CASSYLDNSPLHF. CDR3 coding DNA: TGTGCCAGCAGTTACCTCGACAATTCACCCCTCCACTTT.

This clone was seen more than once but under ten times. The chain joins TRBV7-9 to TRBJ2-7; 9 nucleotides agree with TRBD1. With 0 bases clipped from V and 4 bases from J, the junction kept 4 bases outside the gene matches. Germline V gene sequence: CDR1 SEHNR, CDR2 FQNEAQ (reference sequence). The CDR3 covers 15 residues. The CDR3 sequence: CASSLAGTGRYEQYF. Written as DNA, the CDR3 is TGTGCCAGCAGCTTAGCGGGGACAGGGAGGTACGAGCAGTACTTC.

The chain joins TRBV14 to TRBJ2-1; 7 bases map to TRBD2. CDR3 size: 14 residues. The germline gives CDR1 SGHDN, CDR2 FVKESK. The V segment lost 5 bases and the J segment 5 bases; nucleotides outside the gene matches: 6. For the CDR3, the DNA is TGTGCCAGCAGCTGGGGGGGGACCGACAATGAGCAGTTCTTC. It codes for CASSWGGTDNEQFF. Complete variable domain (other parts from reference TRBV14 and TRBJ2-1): EAGVTQFPSHSVIEKGQTVTLRCDPISGHDNLYWYRRVMGKEIKFLLHFVKESKQDESGMPNNRFLAERTGGTYSTLKVQPAELEDSGVYFCASSWGGTDNEQFFGPGTRLTVL.

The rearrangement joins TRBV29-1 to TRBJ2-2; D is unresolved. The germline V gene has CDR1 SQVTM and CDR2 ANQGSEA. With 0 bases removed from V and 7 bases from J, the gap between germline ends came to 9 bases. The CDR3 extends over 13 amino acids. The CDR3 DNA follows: TGCAGCGTTGAAGATAGGAGAGGCGGGGAGCTGTTTTTT. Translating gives CSVEDRRGGELFF.

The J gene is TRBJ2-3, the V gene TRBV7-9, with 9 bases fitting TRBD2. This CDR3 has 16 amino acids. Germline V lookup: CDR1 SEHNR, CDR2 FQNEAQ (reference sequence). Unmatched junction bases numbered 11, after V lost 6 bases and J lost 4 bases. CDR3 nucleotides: TGTGCCAGCAGGACATTAGCGGGGGTGAGCCCAGATACGCAGTATTTT. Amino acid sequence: CASRTLAGVSPDTQYF.

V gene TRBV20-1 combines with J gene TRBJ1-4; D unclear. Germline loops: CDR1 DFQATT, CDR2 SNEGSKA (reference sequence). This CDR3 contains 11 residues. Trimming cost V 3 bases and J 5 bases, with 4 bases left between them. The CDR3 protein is CSARRNEKLFF. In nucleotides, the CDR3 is TGCAGTGCTAGGCGGAATGAAAAACTGTTTTTT.

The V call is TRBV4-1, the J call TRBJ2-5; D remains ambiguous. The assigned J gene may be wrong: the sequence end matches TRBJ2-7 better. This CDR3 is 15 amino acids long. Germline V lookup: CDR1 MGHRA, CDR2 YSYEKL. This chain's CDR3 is CASSPALIATYEQYF. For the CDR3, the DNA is TGCGCCAGCAGCCCCGCCCTGATAGCTACCTACGAGCAGTACTTC.

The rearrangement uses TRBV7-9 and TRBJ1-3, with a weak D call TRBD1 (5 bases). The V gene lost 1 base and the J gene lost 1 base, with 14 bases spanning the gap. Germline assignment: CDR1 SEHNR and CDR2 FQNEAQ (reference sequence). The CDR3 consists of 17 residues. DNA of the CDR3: TGTGCCAGCAGCTTAGTGGGGGGGTATCAATCTGGAAACACCATATATTTT. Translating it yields CASSLVGGYQSGNTIYF.

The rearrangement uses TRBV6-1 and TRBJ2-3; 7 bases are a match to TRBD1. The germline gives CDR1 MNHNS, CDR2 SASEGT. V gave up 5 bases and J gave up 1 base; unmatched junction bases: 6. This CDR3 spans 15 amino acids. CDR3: CASSPQGIGTDTQYF. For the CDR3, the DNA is TGTGCCAGCAGTCCACAGGGGATCGGCACAGATACGCAGTATTTT.

CDR3 region: CASSEALPGEFSQPQHF. DNA of the CDR3: TGTGCCAGCAGTGAAGCGCTTCCAGGGGAGTTTAGTCAGCCCCAGCATTTT. This rearrangement joins TRBV6-1 to TRBJ1-5, with D possibly TRBD1 on 6 matching bases. V was cut by 0 bases and J by 6 bases, with 18 bases left in between. CDR3 length: 17 amino acids. Germline V gene lookup returns CDR1 MNHNS and CDR2 SASEGT.

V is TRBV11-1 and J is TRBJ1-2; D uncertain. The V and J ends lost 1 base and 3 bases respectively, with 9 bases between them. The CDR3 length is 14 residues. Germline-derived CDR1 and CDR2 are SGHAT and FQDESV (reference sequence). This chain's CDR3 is CASSLGLDYYGYTF. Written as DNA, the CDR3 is TGTGCCAGCAGCTTAGGTCTGGATTACTATGGCTACACCTTC.

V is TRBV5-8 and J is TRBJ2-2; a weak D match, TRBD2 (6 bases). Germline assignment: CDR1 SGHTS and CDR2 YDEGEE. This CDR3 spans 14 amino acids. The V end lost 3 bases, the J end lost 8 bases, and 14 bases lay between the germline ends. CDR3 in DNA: TGTGCCAGCAGCTCGGGACTCCCGACAGGGGAGCTGTTTTTT. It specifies CASSSGLPTGELFF.

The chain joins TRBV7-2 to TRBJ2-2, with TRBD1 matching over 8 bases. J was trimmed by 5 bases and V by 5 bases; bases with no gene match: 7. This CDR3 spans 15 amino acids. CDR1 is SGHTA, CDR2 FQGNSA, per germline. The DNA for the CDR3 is TGTGCCAGCAGCCAGATGACAGGGGTAACCGGGGAGCTGTTTTTT. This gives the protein CASSQMTGVTGELFF.

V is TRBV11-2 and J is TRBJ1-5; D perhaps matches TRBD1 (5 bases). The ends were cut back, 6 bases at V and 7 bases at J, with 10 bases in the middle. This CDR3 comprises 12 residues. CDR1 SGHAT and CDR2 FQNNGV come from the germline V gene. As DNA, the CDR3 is TGTGCCAGCAGGTGGCGGACACAGCCCCAGCATTTT. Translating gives CASRWRTQPQHF.

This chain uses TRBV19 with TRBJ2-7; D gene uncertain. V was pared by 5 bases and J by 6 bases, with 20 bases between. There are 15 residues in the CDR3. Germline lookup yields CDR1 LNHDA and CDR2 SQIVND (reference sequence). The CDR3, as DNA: TGTGCCAGTAGTCTCGTTGGCCGGGTTATATCCGAGCAGTACTTC. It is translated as CASSLVGRVISEQYF.

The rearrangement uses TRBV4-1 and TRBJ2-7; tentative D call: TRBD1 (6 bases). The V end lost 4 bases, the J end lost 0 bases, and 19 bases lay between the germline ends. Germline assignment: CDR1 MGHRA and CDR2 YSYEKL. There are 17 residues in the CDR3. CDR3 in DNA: TGCGCCAGCAGCCTGACCTGGGACACTCTTTACTCCTACGAGCAGTACTTC. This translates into CASSLTWDTLYSYEQYF.

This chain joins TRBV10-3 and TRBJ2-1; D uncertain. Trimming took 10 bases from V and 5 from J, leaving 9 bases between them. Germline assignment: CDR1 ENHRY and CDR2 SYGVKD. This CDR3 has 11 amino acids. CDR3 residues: CATRIDNEQFF. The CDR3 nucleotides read TGTGCCACTAGAATTGACAATGAGCAGTTCTTC.

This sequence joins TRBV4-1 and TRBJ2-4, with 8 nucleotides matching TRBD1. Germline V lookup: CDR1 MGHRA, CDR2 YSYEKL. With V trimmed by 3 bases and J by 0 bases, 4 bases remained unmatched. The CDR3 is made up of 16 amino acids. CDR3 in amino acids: CASSHGTGLAKNIQYF. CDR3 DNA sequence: TGCGCCAGCAGCCACGGGACAGGACTAGCCAAAAACATTCAGTACTTC.

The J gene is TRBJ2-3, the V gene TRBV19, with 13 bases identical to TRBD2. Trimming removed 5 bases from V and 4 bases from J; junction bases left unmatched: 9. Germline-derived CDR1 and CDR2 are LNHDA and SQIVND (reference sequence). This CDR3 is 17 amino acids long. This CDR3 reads CASSPGLAGSFADTQYF. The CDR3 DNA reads TGTGCCAGTAGTCCGGGACTAGCGGGGTCTTTCGCAGATACGCAGTATTTT.

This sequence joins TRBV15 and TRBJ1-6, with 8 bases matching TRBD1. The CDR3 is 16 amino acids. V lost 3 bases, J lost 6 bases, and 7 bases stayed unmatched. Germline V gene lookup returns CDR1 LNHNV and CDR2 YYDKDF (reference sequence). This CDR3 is CATSRGQVARNSPLHF. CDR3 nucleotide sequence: TGTGCCACCAGCAGGGGACAGGTCGCCCGTAATTCACCCCTCCACTTT.